This TCR beta chain comes out of a study of PD-L1 blockade in urothelial cancer. Findings and limits, study-wide: Tumor-associated clones in the blood of durable-benefit patients grew more at 3 weeks. Sub-median blood TCR clonality before treatment predicted longer survival.

Time point here: peripheral blood 6 weeks after treatment start. Each individual provided 1 to 8 samples (taken pretreatment and on-treatment). Details on this clone: As yet, its antigen is unknown. Other DNA variants within this sample encode the same CDR3.

This CDR3 is built from 13 residues. Germline values: CDR1 MNHEY, CDR2 SVGAGI. Trimming removed 2 bases at V and 2 bases at J, with 7 bases between. Data came from immunoSEQ multiplex PCR; TCRdb stores just in-frame clones and leaves some out. The sample lists about 120,000 clones, around 89% occurring once. The sequencing used PBMCs, collected around atezolizumab (anti-PD-L1) treatment. The TCR comes from a man between 60 and 70 years old with urothelial cancer. The genes are TRBV6-5 and TRBJ2-7; TRBD1 is a possible D gene (5 bases). The CDR3 spells CASSYGRAYEQYF. The CDR3 bases are TGTGCCAGCAGTTACGGCAGGGCCTACGAGCAGTACTTC.